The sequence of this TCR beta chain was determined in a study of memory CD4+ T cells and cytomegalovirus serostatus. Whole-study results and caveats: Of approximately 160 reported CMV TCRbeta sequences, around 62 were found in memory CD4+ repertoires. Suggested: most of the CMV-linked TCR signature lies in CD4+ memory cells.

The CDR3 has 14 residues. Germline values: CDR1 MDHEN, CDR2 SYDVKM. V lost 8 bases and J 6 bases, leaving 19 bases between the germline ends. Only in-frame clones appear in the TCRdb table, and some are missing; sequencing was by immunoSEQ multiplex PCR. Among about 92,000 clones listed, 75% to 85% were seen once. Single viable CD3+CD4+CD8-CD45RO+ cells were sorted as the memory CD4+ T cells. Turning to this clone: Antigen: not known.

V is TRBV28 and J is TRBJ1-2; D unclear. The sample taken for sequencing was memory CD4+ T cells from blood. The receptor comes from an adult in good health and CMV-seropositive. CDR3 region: CASRDVERWDGYTF. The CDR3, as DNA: TGTGCCAGCCGCGATGTGGAGAGATGGGATGGCTACACCTTC.